Below are 12 T cell receptor beta chains sequenced from a single sample in a study of OX40 agonist ivuxolimab in advanced cancers. Data came from immunoSEQ multiplex PCR; TCRdb stores just in-frame clones and leaves some out. The repertoire holds tens of thousands of clones, with 80% to 95% as singletons. This specimen consisted of CD4+ or CD8+ T cells sorted from blood, obtained in a trial of the OX40 agonist ivuxolimab. Receptors were obtained from an adult with an advanced solid tumor such as melanoma, head and neck, liver or kidney cancer.

The rearrangement uses TRBV18 and TRBJ1-3; 10 nucleotides align to TRBD1. With 3 bases clipped from V and 2 bases from J, the junction kept 7 bases outside the gene matches. The germline CDR1 and CDR2 sequences are KGHSH and LQKENI. The CDR3 extends over 17 amino acids. This chain's CDR3 is CASSPVGTGVPGNTIYF. CDR3 DNA: TGTGCCAGCTCACCTGTCGGGACAGGGGTACCTGGAAACACCATATATTTT.

The chain couples TRBV27 to TRBJ1-1, with unresolved D. Germline-derived CDR1 and CDR2 are MNHEY and SMNVEV (reference sequence). Trimming took off 0 bases at V and 2 bases at J, with 10 bases between the two ends. The length of the CDR3 is 15 residues. The CDR3 loop reads CASSLSRPLNTEAFF. In nucleotides, the CDR3 is TGTGCCAGCAGTTTATCCCGACCGCTTAACACTGAAGCTTTCTTT.

V usage is TRBV5-4 and J usage is TRBJ2-1, with D unclear. CDR1 and CDR2 from the germline V gene are SGHNT and YYREEE (reference sequence). This CDR3 has 15 residues. V gave up 1 base and J gave up 0 bases, with 8 bases separating them. In DNA, the CDR3 is TGTGCCAGCAGCTTGTCTAGGGACTCCTACAATGAGCAGTTCTTC. Residues: CASSLSRDSYNEQFF.

The chain employs TRBV6-1 and TRBJ1-3, with 7 bases matching TRBD1. V lost 7 bases and J lost 2; bases outside the gene matches: 5. CDR1 MNHNS and CDR2 SASEGT come from the germline V gene. The CDR3 length is 14 residues. Here the CDR3 DNA reads TGTGCCAGCAATACAGGGGCGGCTGGAAACACCATATATTTT. It codes for CASNTGAAGNTIYF.

V and J are TRBV6-5 and TRBJ1-1, with a possible D match to TRBD1 (6 bases). V was cut by 6 bases and J by 3 bases, with 17 bases left in between. Germline CDR1 reads MNHEY; CDR2 reads SVGAGI. The CDR3 spans 15 residues. The DNA of the CDR3 is TGTGCCAGCAGGGGGTCGACAGGAGACTACACTGAAGCTTTCTTT. It translates to CASRGSTGDYTEAFF.

V gene TRBV11-3 combines with J gene TRBJ2-1; D is ambiguous. V was shortened by 5 bases and J by 2 bases, with 13 bases between the two germline ends. Germline CDR1 and CDR2: SGHNT and YENEEA. This CDR3 contains 15 residues. The CDR3, as DNA: TGTGCCAGCAGCCCTAGTAGGAGAGCCTACAATGAGCAGTTCTTC. This translates into CASSPSRRAYNEQFF.

The genes are TRBV30 and TRBJ2-1; 7 nucleotides agree with TRBD2. Trimming took 0 bases from V and 13 from J; bases not matched to a gene: 3. The CDR3 is made up of 11 amino acids. Germline V gene data show CDR1 as GTSNPN and CDR2 as SVGIG (reference sequence). The CDR3 protein is CAWSVRLAQFF. CDR3 coding DNA: TGTGCCTGGAGTGTACGACTAGCCCAGTTCTTC.

The chain couples TRBV5-1 to TRBJ2-5; no reliable D call. Trimming pared 0 bases from V and 5 bases from J, leaving 11 bases between. CDR1 and CDR2 (germline): SGHRS, YFSETQ. The CDR3 covers 14 residues. The CDR3 spells CASSLAQSAETQYF. CDR3 bases: TGCGCCAGCAGCTTGGCACAGAGCGCCGAGACCCAGTACTTC.

This clone has a single count. Here the CDR3 reads CASSQDRGPFMELGYTF. Here the CDR3 DNA reads TGCGCCAGCAGCCAAGACAGGGGCCCTTTTATGGAATTGGGCTACACCTTC. The chain uses TRBV4-1 and TRBJ1-2; tentative D call: TRBD1 (6 bases). Trimming cost V 0 bases and J 8 bases, with 22 bases left between them. The germline CDR1 and CDR2 sequences are MGHRA and YSYEKL. The CDR3 sequence is 17 residues long.

V gene TRBV11-3 combines with J gene TRBJ2-1, with 13 bases identical to TRBD2. V shed 5 bases and J 4 bases; nucleotides not matched to a gene: 5. The CDR3 is made up of 16 amino acids. Looked up from germline, CDR1 is SGHNT and CDR2 is YENEEA. CDR3 in DNA: TGTGCCAGCAGCCTAGGACTAGCGGGGGTTTACAATGAGCAGTTCTTC. It codes for CASSLGLAGVYNEQFF.

This chain joins TRBV7-9 and TRBJ2-3, with 7 bases aligning to TRBD1. This CDR3 comprises 14 residues. With V trimmed by 8 bases and J by 3 bases, 8 bases remained unmatched. Per the germline V gene, CDR1 is SEHNR and CDR2 is FQNEAQ (reference sequence). Here the CDR3 reads CASEERGRTDTQYF. The CDR3 DNA reads as TGTGCCAGCGAGGAGAGGGGGCGAACAGATACGCAGTATTTT.

This clone has just one count. The chain combines TRBV7-2 with TRBJ1-4; D is perhaps TRBD1 (6 bases). Germline V gene lookup returns CDR1 SGHTA and CDR2 FQGNSA. V lost 4 bases and J 8 bases, leaving 11 bases between the germline ends. The CDR3 runs 13 residues. The CDR3 DNA follows: TGTGCCAGCAGCTCGGGGGCGTACGAAAAACTGTTTTTT. This codes for CASSSGAYEKLFF.